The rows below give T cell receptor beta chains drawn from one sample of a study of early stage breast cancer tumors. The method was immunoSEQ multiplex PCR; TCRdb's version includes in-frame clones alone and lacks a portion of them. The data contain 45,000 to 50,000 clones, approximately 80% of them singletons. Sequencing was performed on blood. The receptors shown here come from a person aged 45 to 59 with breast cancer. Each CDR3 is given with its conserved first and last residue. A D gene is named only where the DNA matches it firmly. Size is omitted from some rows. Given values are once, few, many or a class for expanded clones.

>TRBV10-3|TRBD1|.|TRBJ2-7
CAISQGQHSYEQYF
TGTGCCATCAGTCAGGGACAGCACTCCTACGAGCAGTACTTC
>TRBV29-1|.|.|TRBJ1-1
CSVEVISMNTEAFF
TGCAGCGTTGAAGTCATCAGCATGAACACTGAAGCTTTCTTT
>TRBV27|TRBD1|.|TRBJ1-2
CASSSGQGPNYGYTF
TGTGCCAGCAGTTCGGGACAGGGCCCCAACTATGGCTACACCTTC
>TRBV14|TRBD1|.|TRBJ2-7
CASSQEQGAVYEQYF
TGTGCCAGCAGCCAAGAACAGGGGGCGGTTTACGAGCAGTACTTC
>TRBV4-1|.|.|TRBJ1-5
CASSQYHLPSQPQHF
TGCGCCAGCAGCCAATATCACCTACCTAGTCAGCCCCAGCATTTT
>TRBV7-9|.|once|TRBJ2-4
CASSSRSRNIQYF
TGTGCCAGCAGTTCTCGATCCCGAAACATTCAGTACTTC
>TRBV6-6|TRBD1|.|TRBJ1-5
CASSYGQGFQPQHF
TGTGCCAGCAGTTACGGACAGGGGTTTCAGCCCCAGCATTTT
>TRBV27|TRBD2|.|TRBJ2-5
CASSFHASGIETQYF
TGTGCCAGCAGTTTTCATGCTAGCGGGATAGAGACCCAGTACTTC
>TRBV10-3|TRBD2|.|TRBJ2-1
CAISPGLAGGILRNEQFF
TGTGCCATCAGCCCCGGACTAGCGGGAGGGATTCTTAGGAATGAGCAGTTCTTC
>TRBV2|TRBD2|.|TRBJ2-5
CASRGTSGGAETQYF
TGTGCCAGCAGGGGGACTAGCGGGGGCGCGGAGACCCAGTACTTC
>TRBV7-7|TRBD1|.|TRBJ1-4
CASSAGQGNEKLFF
TGTGCTAGCAGCGCCGGACAGGGGAATGAAAAACTGTTTTTT
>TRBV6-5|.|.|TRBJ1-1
CASSYYGLATEAFF
TGTGCCAGCAGTTACTATGGGTTAGCGACTGAAGCTTTCTTT
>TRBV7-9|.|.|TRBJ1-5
CASSSPRGQRIRGEASQHF
TGTGCCAGCAGCTCCCCCCGTGGCCAGAGGATACGTGGTGAGGCGTCCCAGCATTTT
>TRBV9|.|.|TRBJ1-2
CASSVGDANYGYTF
TGTGCCAGCAGCGTGGGGGATGCTAACTATGGCTACACCTTC
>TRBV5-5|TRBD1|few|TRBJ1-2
CASSQSRTGRPYGYTF
TGCGCCAGCAGCCAATCTCGGACAGGGCGACCCTATGGCTACACCTTC
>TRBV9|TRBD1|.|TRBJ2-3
CASSVAQGATDTQYF
TGTGCCAGCAGCGTAGCGCAGGGGGCTACAGATACGCAGTATTTT
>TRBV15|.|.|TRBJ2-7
CATSAQRESSYEQYF
TGTGCCACCAGCGCCCAAAGGGAAAGCTCCTACGAGCAGTACTTC
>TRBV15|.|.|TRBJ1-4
CATSRDTGNEKLFF
TGTGCCACCAGCAGAGATACGGGTAATGAAAAACTGTTTTTT
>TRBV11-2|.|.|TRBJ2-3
CASSLVYGGSDTQYF
TGTGCCAGCAGCTTAGTATACGGGGGCTCGGATACGCAGTATTTT
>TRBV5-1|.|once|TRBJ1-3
CASSWGSGNTIYF
TGCGCCAGCAGCTGGGGGTCTGGAAACACCATATATTTT
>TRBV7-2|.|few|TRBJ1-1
CASSAGPGMNTEAFF
TGTGCCAGCAGCGCAGGACCGGGAATGAACACTGAAGCTTTCTTT
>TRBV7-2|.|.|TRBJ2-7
CASSFLEGLLSYEQYF
TGTGCCAGCAGCTTCCTCGAGGGGTTGTTGTCCTACGAGCAGTACTTC
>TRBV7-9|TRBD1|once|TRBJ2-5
CASSLAVAQGVSSETQYF
TGTGCCAGCAGCTTAGCGGTCGCCCAGGGGGTAAGCTCAGAGACCCAGTACTTC
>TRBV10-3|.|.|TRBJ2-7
CAISGTGTYEQYF
TGTGCCATCAGTGGTACAGGTACCTACGAGCAGTACTTC
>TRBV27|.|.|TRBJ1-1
CASSFRGAEAFF
TGTGCCAGCAGTTTCCGGGGAGCTGAAGCTTTCTTT
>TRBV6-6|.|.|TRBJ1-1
CASSEGPYTEAFF
TGTGCCAGCAGCGAAGGCCCGTACACTGAAGCTTTCTTT
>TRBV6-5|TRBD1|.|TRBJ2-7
CASSYTLQGAEQYF
TGTGCCAGCAGTTACACCCTCCAGGGGGCCGAGCAGTACTTC
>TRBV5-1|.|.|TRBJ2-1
CASSLRLGGSYNEQFF
TGCGCCAGCAGCTTGAGACTAGGGGGCTCCTACAATGAGCAGTTCTTC
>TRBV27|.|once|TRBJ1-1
CASSLEGGTEAFF
TGTGCCAGCAGTTTAGAGGGCGGGACTGAAGCTTTCTTT
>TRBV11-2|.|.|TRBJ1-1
CASSLGPLAFF
TGTGCCAGCAGCTTAGGGCCATTGGCTTTCTTT
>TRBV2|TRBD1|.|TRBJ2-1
CASRTGQGLGDEQFF
TGTGCCAGCAGAACGGGACAGGGGTTGGGCGATGAGCAGTTCTTC
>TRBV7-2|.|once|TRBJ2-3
CASSFKGTDTQYF
TGTGCCAGCAGCTTTAAGGGGACAGATACGCAGTATTTT
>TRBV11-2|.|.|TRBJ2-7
CASSLASYEQYF
TGTGCCAGCAGCTTAGCCAGCTACGAGCAGTACTTC
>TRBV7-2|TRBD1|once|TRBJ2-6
CASRDRGTGANVLTF
TGTGCCAGCAGAGACAGGGGGACTGGGGCCAACGTCCTGACTTTC
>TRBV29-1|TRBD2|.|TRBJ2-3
CSVVSLAGVDTQYF
TGCAGCGTCGTGTCCCTAGCGGGGGTAGATACGCAGTATTTT
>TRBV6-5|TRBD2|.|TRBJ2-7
CASSRLAGAYEQYF
TGTGCCAGCAGTCGACTAGCGGGAGCCTACGAGCAGTACTTC
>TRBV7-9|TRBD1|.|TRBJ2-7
CASSHSYGQGLREQYF
TGTGCCAGCAGCCACTCCTACGGACAGGGTTTGCGGGAGCAGTACTTC
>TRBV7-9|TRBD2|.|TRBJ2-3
CASSSSGQLAGGPVDTQYF
TGTGCCAGCAGCTCCTCTGGCCAACTAGCGGGAGGGCCCGTAGATACGCAGTATTTT
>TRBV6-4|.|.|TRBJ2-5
CASSALPGAQETQYF
TGTGCCAGCAGTGCCCTCCCCGGGGCCCAAGAGACCCAGTACTTC
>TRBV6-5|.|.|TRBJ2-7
CASSQGAGGPYEQYF
TGTGCCAGCAGCCAGGGGGCGGGAGGGCCCTACGAGCAGTACTTC
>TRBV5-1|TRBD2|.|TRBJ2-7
CASSVGGTKAYEQYF
TGCGCCAGCAGCGTGGGCGGGACTAAGGCGTACGAGCAGTACTTC
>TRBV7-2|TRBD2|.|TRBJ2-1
CASSATSVSYNEQFF
TGTGCCAGCAGCGCCACTAGCGTCTCCTACAATGAGCAGTTCTTC
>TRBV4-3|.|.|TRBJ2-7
CASSQAAQGSLEQYF
TGCGCCAGCAGCCAAGCCGCCCAGGGTTCCCTCGAGCAGTACTTC
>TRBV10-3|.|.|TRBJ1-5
CAISDGPRGGNQPQHF
TGTGCCATCAGTGATGGGCCTCGCGGGGGCAATCAGCCCCAGCATTTT
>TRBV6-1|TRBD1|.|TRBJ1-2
CAISESGRTGGLGGYTF
TGTGCCATCAGTGAGTCTGGTAGGACAGGGGGCCTTGGAGGCTACACCTTC
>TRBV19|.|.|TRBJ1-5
CASSEGTAAPNQPQHF
TGTGCCAGTAGTGAAGGGACCGCCGCCCCGAATCAGCCCCAGCATTTT
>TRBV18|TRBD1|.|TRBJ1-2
CASSPRDRGPSYGYTF
TGTGCCAGCTCACCCCGAGACAGGGGTCCTAGCTATGGCTACACCTTC
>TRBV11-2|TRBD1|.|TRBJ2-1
CASSLRPGQGDAYNEQFF
TGTGCCAGCAGCTTACGTCCCGGACAGGGGGACGCCTACAATGAGCAGTTCTTC
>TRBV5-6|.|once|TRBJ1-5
CASSWGGGYQPQHF
TGTGCCAGCAGCTGGGGTGGGGGATATCAGCCCCAGCATTTT
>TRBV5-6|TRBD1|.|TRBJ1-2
CASSLLGQGPNGYTF
TGTGCCAGCAGCTTGTTGGGACAGGGGCCTAATGGCTACACCTTC
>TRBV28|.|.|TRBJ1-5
CASSLSGPGFYQPQHF
TGTGCCAGCAGTTTGTCAGGGCCAGGCTTCTATCAGCCCCAGCATTTT
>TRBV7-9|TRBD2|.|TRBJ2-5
CASSSPGVAGRRETQYF
TGTGCCAGCAGCTCACCTGGGGTAGCGGGGCGCCGGGAGACCCAGTACTTC
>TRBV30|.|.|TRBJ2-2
CACGGAGAGPDGLFF
TGTGCCTGCGGTGGTGCGGGGGCCGGGCCGGACGGGCTGTTTTTT
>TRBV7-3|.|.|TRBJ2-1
CASSLDSGEQFF
TGTGCCAGCAGCCTTGACAGTGGGGAGCAGTTCTTC
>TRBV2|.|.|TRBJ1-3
CASSRGYGNTIYF
TGTGCCAGCAGTAGGGGGTACGGAAACACCATATATTTT
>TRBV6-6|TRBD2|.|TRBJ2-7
CASGTIYYEQYF
TGTGCCAGTGGGACTATATACTACGAGCAGTACTTC
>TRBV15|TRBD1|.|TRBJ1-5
CATSRADTGTVNQPQHF
TGTGCCACCAGCAGAGCGGACACCGGGACAGTAAATCAGCCCCAGCATTTT